This T cell receptor beta chain was obtained from a study of OX40 agonist ivuxolimab in advanced cancers. Some clones are missing from TCRdb's copy, which holds only in-frame ones; the method was immunoSEQ multiplex PCR. The table has 20,000 to 25,000 clones, approximately 91% seen once; the top ten hold approximately 49%. The receptor's source is an adult with an advanced solid tumor such as melanoma, head and neck, liver or kidney cancer. The source was CD4+ or CD8+ T cells sorted from blood, collected in a trial of the OX40 agonist ivuxolimab.

CDR3 in DNA: TGTGCCAGCAGTCTCCAGGTGGGTAGCGCGAATGAGCAGTTCTTC. It encodes CASSLQVGSANEQFF. V usage is TRBV5-5 and J usage is TRBJ2-1; D is possibly TRBD2 (5 bases). V was cut by 5 bases and J by 7 bases, with 19 bases left in between. Germline CDR1 is SGHKS and CDR2 is YYEKEE (reference sequence). The CDR3 is 15 amino acids.